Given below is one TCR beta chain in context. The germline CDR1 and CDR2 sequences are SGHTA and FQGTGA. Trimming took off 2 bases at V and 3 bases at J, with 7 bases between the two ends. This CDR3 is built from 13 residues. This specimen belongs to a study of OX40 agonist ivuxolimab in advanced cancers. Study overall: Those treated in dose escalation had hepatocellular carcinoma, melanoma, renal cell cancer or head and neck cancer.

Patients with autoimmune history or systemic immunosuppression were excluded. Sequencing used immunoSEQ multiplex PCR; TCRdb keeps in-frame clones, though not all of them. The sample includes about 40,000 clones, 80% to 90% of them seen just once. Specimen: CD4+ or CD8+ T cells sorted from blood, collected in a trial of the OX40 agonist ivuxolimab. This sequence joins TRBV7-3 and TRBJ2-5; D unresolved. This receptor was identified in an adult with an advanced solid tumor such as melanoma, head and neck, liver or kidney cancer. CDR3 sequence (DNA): TGTGCCAGCAGCTTATTTACTGAAGAGACCCAGTACTTC. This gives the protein CASSLFTEETQYF.